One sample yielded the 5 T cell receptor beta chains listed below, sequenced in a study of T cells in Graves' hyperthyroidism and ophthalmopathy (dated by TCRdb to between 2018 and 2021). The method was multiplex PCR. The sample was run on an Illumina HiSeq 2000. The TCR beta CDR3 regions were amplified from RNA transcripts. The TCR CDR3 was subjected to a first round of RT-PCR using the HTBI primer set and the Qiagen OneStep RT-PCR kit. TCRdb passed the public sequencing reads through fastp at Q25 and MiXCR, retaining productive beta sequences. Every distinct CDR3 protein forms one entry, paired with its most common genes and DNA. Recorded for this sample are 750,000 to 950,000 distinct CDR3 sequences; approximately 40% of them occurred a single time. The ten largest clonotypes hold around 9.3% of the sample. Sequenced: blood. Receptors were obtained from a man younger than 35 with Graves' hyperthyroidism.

The CDR3 spells CAISLNRGSSYNEQFF. The CDR3 DNA follows: TGTGCCATCAGCCTCAACAGGGGCAGCTCCTACAATGAGCAGTTCTTC. The rearrangement uses TRBV10-3 and TRBJ2-7; 7 nucleotides agree with TRBD1. TRBJ2-1 explains the end of the DNA better; the J call may be wrong. Germline-derived CDR1 and CDR2 are ENHRY and SYGVKD. The CDR3 is 16 residues long.

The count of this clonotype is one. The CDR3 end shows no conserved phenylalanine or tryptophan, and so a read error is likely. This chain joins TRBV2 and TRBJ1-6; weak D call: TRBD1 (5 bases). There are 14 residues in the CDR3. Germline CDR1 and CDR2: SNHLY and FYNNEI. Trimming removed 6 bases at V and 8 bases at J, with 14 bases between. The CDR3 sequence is CASSHLDTYSPLHL. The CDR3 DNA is TGTGCCAGCAGCCATTTGGACACTTATTCACCCCTCCACCTT.

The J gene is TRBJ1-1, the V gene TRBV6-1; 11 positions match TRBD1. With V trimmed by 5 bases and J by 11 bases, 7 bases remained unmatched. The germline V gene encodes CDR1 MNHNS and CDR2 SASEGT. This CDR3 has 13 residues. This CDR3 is CASSTGTGGNAFF. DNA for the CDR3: TGTGCCAGCAGTACCGGGACAGGGGGTAATGCTTTCTTT.

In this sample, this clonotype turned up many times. This CDR3 is CSARVGRESQPQHF. The CDR3 nucleotides read TGCAGTGCTAGAGTTGGCAGGGAAAGTCAGCCCCAGCATTTT. This chain joins TRBV20-1 and TRBJ1-5; a possible D gene is TRBD1 (5 bases). Germline V lookup: CDR1 DFQATT, CDR2 SNEGSKA (reference sequence). V was trimmed by 1 base and J by 6 bases, leaving 13 bases between them. This CDR3 contains 14 residues.

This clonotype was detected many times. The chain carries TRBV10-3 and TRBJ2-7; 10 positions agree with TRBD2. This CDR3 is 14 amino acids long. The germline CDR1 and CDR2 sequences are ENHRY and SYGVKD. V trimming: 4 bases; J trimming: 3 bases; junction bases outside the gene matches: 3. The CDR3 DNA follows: TGTGCCATCAGTGCGTCTAGCGGGAGCTACGAGCAGTACTTC. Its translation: CAISASSGSYEQYF.